The present T cell receptor (beta chain) was sequenced within a study of T-cell reconstitution after alpha-beta-depleted transplantation in children (dated by TCRdb to about 2016). Notes on the research overall: Using TCR repertoire profiling, the study followed T-cell immune reconstitution in a quantitative way in children after TCRalphabeta/CD19-depleted allogeneic hematopoietic cell transplantation.

This clonotype appeared many times. It has no known antigen specificity. No clone much larger than this one lies a single base away; base qualities are absent. CDR1 and CDR2, looked up from the germline V gene (reference sequence), are DFQATT and SNEGSKA. Including the terminal cysteine and phenylalanine, the CDR3 comprises 16 residues. Kept here is only the CDR3 DNA, which spans 48 bases and is read in frame from base 1. For this chain, trimming is 3 bases at the V end and 4 bases at the J end, and the number of junction bases without a gene match is 6. Library prep was done by PCR. Instrument used: Illumina HiSeq 2500. TCR library preparation used molecular barcoding, with unique molecular identifiers applied to normalize quantification of the TCRbeta repertoire. Clones were called with MiXCR by TCRdb after fastp trimmed the public reads at Q25, and only in-frame beta chains were retained. One record per CDR3 amino acid sequence lists the most common genes and DNA. For this sample there are about 340,000 distinct CDR3 sequences; around 10% appear just once. The ten largest make up 2.4% of the sample.

The chain is assembled from TRBV20-1 and TRBJ2-3; TRBD2 matches 14 bases in the middle. The starting material was PBMCs from the stem cell graft donor, obtained from the stem cell graft. This receptor was obtained from a human donor who donated a stem cell graft to a child with acute lymphoblastic leukemia. Here is the DNA: TGCAGTGCTAGGGCTAGACTAGCGGGAGGGGCAGATACGCAGTATTTT. Translated, this is CSARARLAGGADTQYF.